The clone carrying this T cell receptor beta chain has more than one count but fewer than ten. The antigen is undetermined. The data were taken from a study of response to subunit inactivated influenza vaccine. Via MiXCR, TCRdb re-called the RT-PCR reads, giving one row per CDR3 protein. The data show around 490,000 distinct CDR3 sequences, approximately 7.1% seen once. Study-wide results and limits: Every seasonal influenza vaccination brings in few new T cells, the authors suggested.

The sequence was collected from a man between 50 and 70 years old who received an inactivated influenza vaccine. Here the sequenced sample was PBMCs from blood, taken around 25 months after vaccination.

CDR3: CASSLEPRAPQTQYF. The CDR3 nucleotides read TGTGCCAGCAGCTTAGAGCCCAGGGCCCCCCAGACCCAGTACTTC. V usage is TRBV7-9 and J usage is TRBJ2-5, with a tentative D call TRBD1 (5 bases). Germline CDR1 and CDR2: SEHNR and FQNEAQ (reference sequence). V was cut by 1 base and J by 6 bases, with 15 bases left in between. This CDR3 is built from 15 residues. The full variable domain, its missing parts supplied by reference TRBV7-9 and TRBJ2-5, is DTGVSQNPRHKITKRGQNVTFRCDPISEHNRLYWYRQTLGQGPEFLTYFQNEAQLEKSRLLSDRFSAERPKGSFSTLEIQRTEQGDSAMYLCASSLEPRAPQTQYFGPGTRLLVL.